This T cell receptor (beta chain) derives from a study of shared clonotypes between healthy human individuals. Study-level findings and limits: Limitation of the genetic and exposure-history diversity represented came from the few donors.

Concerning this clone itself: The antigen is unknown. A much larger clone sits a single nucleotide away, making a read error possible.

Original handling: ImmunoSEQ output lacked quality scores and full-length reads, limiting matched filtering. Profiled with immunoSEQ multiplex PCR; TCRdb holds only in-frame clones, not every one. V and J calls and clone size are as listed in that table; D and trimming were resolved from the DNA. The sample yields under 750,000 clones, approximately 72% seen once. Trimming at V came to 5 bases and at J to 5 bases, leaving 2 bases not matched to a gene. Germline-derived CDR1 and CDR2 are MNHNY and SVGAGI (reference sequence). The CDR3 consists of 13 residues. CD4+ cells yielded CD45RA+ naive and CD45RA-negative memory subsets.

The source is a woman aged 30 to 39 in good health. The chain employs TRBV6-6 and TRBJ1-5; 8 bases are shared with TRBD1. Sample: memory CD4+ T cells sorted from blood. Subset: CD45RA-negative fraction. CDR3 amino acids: CASSQQGDQPQHF. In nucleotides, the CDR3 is TGTGCCAGCAGTCAACAGGGGGATCAGCCCCAGCATTTT.